These 13 T cell receptor beta chains share one sample of origin, sequenced in a study of blood T cell repertoires in COVID-19. Using immunoSEQ multiplex PCR, the repertoire was profiled, and TCRdb retains in-frame clones only, with some absent. The sample contains roughly 170,000 clones, about 85% of which appear only once. The specimen was peripheral blood. Receptor source: a woman between 50 and 59 years old with COVID-19, enrolled during active disease.

The chain is built from TRBV24-1 and TRBJ2-7, with D perhaps TRBD2 (6 bases). The germline V gene encodes CDR1 KGHDR and CDR2 SFDVKD. This CDR3 contains 12 residues. The ends were cut back, 5 bases at V and 7 bases at J, with 11 bases in the middle. CDR3 sequence (DNA): TGTGCCACCAGTGCGGGAGCCAGGGAGCAGTACTTC. This sequence encodes CATSAGAREQYF.

The rearrangement uses TRBV11-2 and TRBJ2-1; D unclear. There are 13 residues in the CDR3. Germline V gene sequence: CDR1 SGHAT, CDR2 FQNNGV. Trimming took off 6 bases at V and 2 bases at J, with 8 bases between the two ends. CDR3 DNA: TGTGCCAGCAGGAACCAGGCCTACAATGAGCAGTTCTTC. It specifies CASRNQAYNEQFF.

The chain joins TRBV3-1 (or the pseudogene TRBV3-2) to TRBJ1-5; a weak D match, TRBD1 (5 bases). V lost 3 bases and J 7 bases, leaving 10 bases between the germline ends. This CDR3 is 13 amino acids long. From germline, CDR1 is LGHDT and CDR2 YNNKEL (reference sequence). The CDR3 DNA sequence: TGTGCCAGCAGCCAGGGGGGGGAACAGCCCCAGCATTTT. This translates into CASSQGGEQPQHF.

The chain couples TRBV6-5 to TRBJ2-3; tentatively, D is TRBD2 (6 bases). V lost 8 bases to trimming and J lost 6 bases, with 12 bases between them. The germline CDR1 and CDR2 sequences are MNHEY and SVGAGI. This CDR3 contains 12 residues. In DNA, the CDR3 is TGTGCCAGCTCTAGTGGGGGGGATACGCAGTATTTT. Translated, it gives CASSSGGDTQYF.

The rearrangement uses TRBV9 and TRBJ2-3, with 8 positions matching TRBD2. The germline V gene has CDR1 SGDLS and CDR2 YYNGEE. CDR3 length: 15 residues. J lost 3 bases, V lost 2 bases, and 5 bases had no gene match. This CDR3 reads CASSVTSGATDTQYF. CDR3 nucleotide sequence: TGTGCCAGCAGCGTTACTAGCGGCGCGACAGATACGCAGTATTTT.

The chain is built from TRBV27 and TRBJ2-1, with TRBD2 matching over 8 bases. The V gene's germline CDR1 is MNHEY and CDR2 SMNVEV (reference sequence). This CDR3 has 14 residues. J gave up 10 bases and V 2 bases, and 7 bases lay outside the gene matches. The CDR3 here is CASSLIGGAVEQFF. The CDR3 DNA reads TGTGCCAGCAGTTTAATCGGGGGGGCCGTCGAGCAGTTCTTC.

The chain combines TRBV10-3 with TRBJ2-5; D call uncertain. The CDR3 consists of 14 residues. V was clipped by 4 bases and J by 0 bases, with 9 bases between them. Germline-derived CDR1 and CDR2 are ENHRY and SYGVKD. CDR3 region: CAISGGNNQETQYF. The CDR3, as DNA: TGTGCCATCAGTGGTGGCAACAACCAAGAGACCCAGTACTTC.

The V and J genes are TRBV10-2 and TRBJ2-3; 7 nucleotides match TRBD2. The germline V gene has CDR1 WSHSY and CDR2 SAAADI. This CDR3 spans 13 amino acids. V lost 7 bases and J lost 1; bases outside the gene matches: 2. The CDR3 is CASTAGGTDTQYF. In nucleotides, the CDR3 is TGCGCCAGCACCGCGGGGGGCACAGATACGCAGTATTTT.

V gene TRBV6-5 combines with J gene TRBJ2-1, with D possibly TRBD1 on 6 matching bases. Germline V CDR1 and CDR2: MNHEY, SVGAGI. Trimming removed 0 bases from V and 5 bases from J, with 8 bases in between. This CDR3 region has 14 residues. DNA for the CDR3: TGTGCCAGCAGTTACTCAGACAGGCACAATGAGCAGTTCTTC. Its translation is CASSYSDRHNEQFF.

In DNA, the CDR3 is TGTGCCAGCAGCCGGACTGAGTATGGCTACACCTTC. This sequence encodes CASSRTEYGYTF. J is TRBJ1-2 and V is TRBV3-1 (or the pseudogene TRBV3-2); D remains unclear. CDR1 and CDR2 from the germline V gene are LGHDT and YNNKEL (reference sequence). There are 12 residues in the CDR3. The germline V and J ends were trimmed by 4 bases and 5 bases, with 8 bases remaining between them.

The rearrangement uses TRBV7-8 and TRBJ2-5, with D maybe TRBD1 (6 bases). The CDR3 runs to 13 residues. In germline, CDR1 is SGHVS, CDR2 FQNEAQ. Trimming stripped 2 bases from V and 6 bases from J, with 10 bases between. The CDR3 nucleotides read TGTGCCAGCAGCTTAAGGGACATAAAGACCCAGTACTTC. Its protein is CASSLRDIKTQYF.

The J gene is TRBJ2-7, the V gene TRBV25-1, with D tentatively TRBD2 (6 bases). The CDR3 is made up of 16 amino acids. V shed 4 bases and J shed 0 bases, with 16 bases lying between them. CDR1 is MGHDK and CDR2 is SYGVNS in the germline V gene. DNA of the CDR3: TGTGCCAGCAGTGCTCCACGGGGGTTCCCCTCCTACGAGCAGTACTTC. Translation gives CASSAPRGFPSYEQYF.

This chain joins TRBV28 and TRBJ2-3; 7 bases agree with TRBD1. The CDR3 contains 16 residues. Germline loops: CDR1 MDHEN, CDR2 SYDVKM. V was pared by 8 bases and J by 0 bases, with 11 bases of the junction left unmatched. CDR3 amino acids: CASPPAGQASTDTQYF. CDR3 nucleotides: TGTGCCAGCCCCCCAGCCGGACAGGCTAGCACAGATACGCAGTATTTT.